The entry that follows covers one T cell receptor (beta chain) sequence. The antigen remains undetermined. Per the study methods: ImmunoSEQ yielded junction-only sequences lacking quality scores, so filtering differed. Produced via immunoSEQ multiplex PCR; TCRdb's table is partial and in-frame only. V and J calls plus clone size are reproduced from that table; the DNA served to infer D and trimming. The profile shows some 2,100,000 clones, just over 90% of them singletons. The sample originates from a study of shared clonotypes between healthy human individuals. CD45RO-negative, CCR7-selected cells formed the naive CD8 fraction, which excluded terminally differentiated effector memory CD45RA+ cells. Every donor, a Caucasian adult, lived in Nashville, Tennessee. Study observations and caveats: A reduction in generation probabilities was seen for non-shared clonotypes relative to those shared by all four donors.

The germline V gene encodes CDR1 MGHRA and CDR2 YSYEKL. V was clipped by 4 bases and J by 5 bases; unmatched bases: 12. The CDR3 is 17 residues long. This receptor was obtained from a man aged 18 to 30 in good health. Some clones in this sample may be carry-over from other donors' samples. This sequence joins TRBV4-1 and TRBJ2-1, with 9 bases that match TRBD2. The sequencing sample was made of naive CD8+ T cells from PBMCs. CDR3 coding DNA: TGCGCCAGCAGCCCCTCACAGGGACTAGCCAAAAACAATGAGCAGTTCTTC. This gives the protein CASSPSQGLAKNNEQFF.